This is a list of T cell receptor beta chains from one sample in a study of blood T cells in healthy people across ages. TCRdb processed the 5' RACE reads anew with MiXCR; each CDR3 protein has one entry. The data show 1.6 million or so distinct CDR3 sequences, 30% to 40% seen once. Sequenced material: blood. The origin of the receptors is a woman aged 30 to 39 in good health. The CDR3 runs from the conserved cysteine through the conserved F or W.

J: TRBJ2-1
length: 14
V: TRBV7-9
CDR3: CASSIRDSYNEQFF

J: TRBJ2-5
length: 12
V: TRBV27
CDR3: CASSGPTITQYF

J: TRBJ2-5
length: 15
V: TRBV7-6
CDR3: CASSLISGYFGTQYF

J: TRBJ2-7
length: 16
V: TRBV13
CDR3: CASSKGEGTDSSGQYF

J: TRBJ2-1
length: 15
V: TRBV5-1
CDR3: CASYTGDPGFNEQFF

J: TRBJ1-2
length: 15
V: TRBV3-1
CDR3: CASSLWGDRAYGYTF

J: TRBJ2-3
length: 15
V: TRBV19
CDR3: CASTPLGLQADTQYF

J: TRBJ2-7
length: 15
V: TRBV20-1
CDR3: CSAEPRDSATYEQYF

J: TRBJ1-1
length: 14
V: TRBV4-1
CDR3: CASSQVAVNTEAFF

J: TRBJ2-2
length: 16
V: TRBV11-3
CDR3: CASSPGLAGTTGELFF

J: TRBJ1-1
length: 13
V: TRBV20-1
CDR3: CSARIPGNTEAFF

J: TRBJ1-2
length: 16
V: TRBV5-6
CDR3: CASSFHGRGADDGYTF

J: TRBJ2-1
length: 13
V: TRBV6-4
CDR3: CASSDLVGSEQFF

J: TRBJ2-1
length: 17
V: TRBV4-1
CDR3: CASGQGRAGPTYNEQFF

J: TRBJ2-5
length: 15
V: TRBV29-1
CDR3: CSAEPLVGPQETQYF

J: TRBJ2-2
length: 13
V: TRBV20-1
CDR3: CSASEFRSGELFF

J: TRBJ2-7
length: 16
V: TRBV13
CDR3: CAGRYTGEVRGYEQYF

J: TRBJ2-3
length: 16
V: TRBV4-2
CDR3: CASSQEGIDGTDTQYF

J: TRBJ2-7
length: 16
V: TRBV21-1
CDR3: CASSTSGLLVSYEQYF

J: TRBJ2-7
length: 16
V: TRBV5-1
CDR3: CASSLGGRTGIYEQYF

J: TRBJ2-7
length: 13
V: TRBV20-1
CDR3: CSAIAGGSYEQYF

J: TRBJ2-7
length: 17
V: TRBV7-2
CDR3: CASSLADRGVHSYEQYF

J: TRBJ2-1
length: 12
V: TRBV30
CDR3: CAWRLALRAQFF

J: TRBJ1-2
length: 14
V: TRBV14
CDR3: CASSQGNRDYGYTF

J: TRBJ1-2
length: 14
V: TRBV4-1
CDR3: CASSQRDVRYGYTF

J: TRBJ2-3
length: 14
V: TRBV27
CDR3: CASSSDPTLDTQYF

J: .
length: 15
V: TRBV7-2
CDR3: CASSRGGTGIYEQYF

J: TRBJ2-1
length: 15
V: TRBV7-2
CDR3: CASSLTTWVGDEQFF

J: TRBJ2-3
length: 13
V: TRBV6-1
CDR3: CASVRGLTDTQYF

J: TRBJ2-1
length: 16
V: TRBV7-2
CDR3: CASSVGGVGTQWGQFF

J: TRBJ2-1
length: 12
V: TRBV7-9
CDR3: CASSLPLAEQFF

J: TRBJ1-2
length: 13
V: TRBV27
CDR3: CASSPHNEEGYTF

J: TRBJ2-7
length: 16
V: TRBV20-1
CDR3: CSAISSNPDGSYEQYF

J: TRBJ2-1
length: 18
V: TRBV29-1
CDR3: CSTGGMPSGSRAYNEQFF

J: TRBJ2-7
length: 15
V: TRBV7-8
CDR3: CASSLVGDISYEQYF

J: TRBJ2-5
length: 13
V: TRBV30
CDR3: CAWSVLREREQYF